This T cell receptor beta chain was documented in a study of T cell responses to AZD1222 COVID-19 vaccine. Note on this clone: The antigen is unknown.

V was shortened by 5 bases and J by 0 bases, with 15 bases between the two germline ends. The CDR3 length is 16 residues. Germline values: CDR1 SGHRS, CDR2 YFSETQ. Points from the study as a whole: At baseline, seropositivity was found in only a handful of AZD1222 recipients. Possibly, clonal diversity was underestimated; donors were largely white British and included more females.

Second doses were pooled across both intervals (about 4 or about 12 weeks). Profiling relied on immunoSEQ multiplex PCR, and the TCRdb table lists in-frame clones only, not all of them. The repertoire holds roughly 80,000 clones, with about nine tenths as singletons. V usage is TRBV5-1 and J usage is TRBJ2-4, with D tentatively TRBD2 (6 bases). This clonotype originated in an adult who received the AZD1222 COVID-19 vaccine. The sample was peripheral blood, taken 28 days after the second AZD1222 dose. CDR3 amino acids: CASRPGEPLAKNIQYF. The CDR3 nucleotides are TGCGCCAGCAGACCGGGGGAGCCCCTAGCCAAAAACATTCAGTACTTC.